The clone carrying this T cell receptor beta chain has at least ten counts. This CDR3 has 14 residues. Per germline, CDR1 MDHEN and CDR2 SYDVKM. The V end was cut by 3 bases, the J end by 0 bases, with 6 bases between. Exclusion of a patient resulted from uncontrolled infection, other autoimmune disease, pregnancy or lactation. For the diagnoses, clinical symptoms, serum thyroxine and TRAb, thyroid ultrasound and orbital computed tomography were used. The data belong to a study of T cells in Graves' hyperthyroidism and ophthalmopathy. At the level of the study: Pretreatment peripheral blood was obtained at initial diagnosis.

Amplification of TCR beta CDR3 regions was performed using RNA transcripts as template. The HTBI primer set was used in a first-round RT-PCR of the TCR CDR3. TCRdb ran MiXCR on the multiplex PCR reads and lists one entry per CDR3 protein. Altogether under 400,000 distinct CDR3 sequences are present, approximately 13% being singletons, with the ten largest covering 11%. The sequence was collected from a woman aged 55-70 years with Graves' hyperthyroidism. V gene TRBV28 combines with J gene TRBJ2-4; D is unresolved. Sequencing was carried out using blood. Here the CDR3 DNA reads TGTGCCAGCAGTTTCGCGGTAGCCAAAAACATTCAGTACTTC. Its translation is CASSFAVAKNIQYF. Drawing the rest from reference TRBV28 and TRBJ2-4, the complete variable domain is DVKVTQSSRYLVKRTGEKVFLECVQDMDHENMFWYRQDPGLGLRLIYFSYDVKMKEKGDIPEGYSVSREKKERFSLILESASTNQTSMYLCASSFAVAKNIQYFGAGTRLSVL.